This T cell receptor (beta chain) was identified during a study of OX40 agonist ivuxolimab in advanced cancers. Sequenced by immunoSEQ multiplex PCR; TCRdb stores in-frame clones only, minus some. The sample has tens of thousands of clones; about 86% are singletons. Exclusion applied to patients with autoimmune disease history or systemic immunosuppression. As to this clone: Its antigen remains unknown.

The CDR3 length is 15 residues. The germline gives CDR1 SEHNR, CDR2 FQNEAQ (reference sequence). Trimming left V 6 bases short and J 8 bases short, with 19 bases between. Findings and caveats of the study: Antigen specificity of clonally expanded peripheral T cells was not established. Clonal expansion was seen in CD4+ and CD8+ blood T cells by week 6 at 0.1 to 3.0 mg/kg.

The sequencing used CD4+ or CD8+ T cells sorted from blood, collected in a trial of the OX40 agonist ivuxolimab. J is TRBJ1-4 and V is TRBV7-9; D possibly corresponds to TRBD1 (6 bases). The origin of this receptor is an adult with an advanced solid tumor such as melanoma, head and neck, liver or kidney cancer. CDR3 protein: CASSPHSPGAEKLFF. CDR3 nucleotides: TGTGCCAGCAGTCCACATAGTCCGGGGGCCGAAAAACTGTTTTTT.